This TCR beta chain was captured in a study of blood T cell repertoires in COVID-19 (dated by TCRdb to the early 2020s). With regard to the full study: The collaborator samples originated in the United States, Italy and Spain and spanned the acute and convalescent phases of COVID-19. The repertoires were released in a freely available public database intended as a resource for research on the immune response to SARS-CoV-2. The material from the prospective study consisted of cDNA or gDNA derived from T cells, B-cell-depleted T cells, or PBMCs. The samples were drawn from two sources: the first 160 participants of the ongoing ImmuneRACE study, and 1,200 or so subjects contributed by 6 global collaborators. Where available, HLA class I and class II types were obtained from metadata supplied by the sample provider rather than from assay-based typing. Nearly every sample came with metadata listing a de-identified subject ID, COVID-19 status, age in years and sex. Subjects who had been exposed to COVID-19, were actively infected with it, or had recovered from it provided the deeply sampled blood TCRbeta repertoires that made up the dataset. Results the study describes overall, beyond this receptor: Clinical and demographic metadata were provided uncurated, with the amount varying by source and participant.

The CDR3 contains 14 residues, cysteine and phenylalanine counted. CDR3 DNA only is kept here, 42 bases in frame from base 1. Trimming takes 3 bases from V and 0 bases from J, and the germline ends sit 8 bases apart. CDR1 and CDR2 are drawn from the germline V gene: KGHSH, LQKENI. Whole blood was collected in K2EDTA tubes by collaborating institutions according to the institutions' own protocols. For TCRbeta analysis, collaborators shipped samples in one of three forms: frozen whole blood, isolated PBMCs, or DNA extracted from either of those sample types. TCRbeta CDR3 regions were amplified from genomic DNA by means of the immunoSEQ Assay, a bias-controlled multiplex PCR. In the source study's methods: Nucleated cell counts per sample were estimated from amplification of reference gene primers within the assay. Sequence reads were collapsed and filtered to measure the absolute abundance of every unique TCRbeta CDR3 rearrangement. For each sample, productive Simpson clonality was calculated as the square root of Simpson's diversity index over productive rearrangements. TCRdb took this table from immuneACCESS and kept in-frame rearrangements with V and J called. Such tables lack part of the clones; where checked against another copy, unresolved V genes explain under half of the gap, and the rest is unexplained. The V and J calls and clone size were taken over from that table, and D and trimming were inferred from the DNA. The sample table records roughly 120,000 clones; 85% of these occur just once. The top ten constitute more than 10% of the sample.

In regard to this clone: Its antigen remains unidentified. Qualities for individual bases were not recorded, and no much larger clone is one base off.

The sequence was collected from a human donor in a cohort sampled during active COVID-19. The sequence links TRBV18 to TRBJ1-1, with the identity of the D gene unclear. Material for sequencing was peripheral blood. At the DNA level, the sequence is TGTGCCAGCTCACCGGACTCAATGAACACTGAAGCTTTCTTT. This codes for CASSPDSMNTEAFF.